This T cell receptor beta chain was recovered during a study of shared clonotypes between healthy human individuals. Authors' analysis steps: Quality scores were absent from the junction-only immunoSEQ sequences, so filtering differed. Repertoires were generated with immunoSEQ multiplex PCR, while TCRdb's copy carries only in-frame clones and drops some. The DNA gave D and trimming, while V, J and clone size come from that table. Among over 2 million clones listed, around 96% were seen once. Only CD45RO-negative cells positively selected for CCR7 counted as naive CD8 cells, so terminally differentiated effector memory CD45RA+ cells were excluded. Germline loops: CDR1 LGHNA, CDR2 YSLEER. The CDR3 consists of 14 residues. V was shortened by 2 bases and J by 5 bases, with 10 bases between the two germline ends.

The sequence came from a man between 18 and 35 years old in good health. The material sequenced was naive CD8+ T cells sorted from blood. This chain connects TRBV4-3 to TRBJ2-1; possibly TRBD2 for D (5 bases). In DNA form, the CDR3 reads TGCGCCAGCAGCCAACGGCCCGGGGACAATGAGCAGTTCTTC. Protein: CASSQRPGDNEQFF.